These 15 T cell receptor beta chains share one sample of origin, sequenced in a study of blood T cell repertoires in COVID-19. Profiled with immunoSEQ multiplex PCR; TCRdb holds only in-frame clones, not every one. The sample shows fewer than 250,000 clones, about 90% of them seen only once. Input material: PBMCs or T cells enriched from blood (not recorded which). The receptors stem from a man aged 50-59 years who had been exposed to COVID-19.

J is TRBJ1-1 and V is TRBV19; 8 nucleotides match TRBD1. The germline gives CDR1 LNHDA, CDR2 SQIVND (reference sequence). V shed 3 bases, J shed 4 bases, and the junction held 7 bases outside the gene matches. This CDR3 contains 15 residues. The CDR3 bases are TGTGCCAGTAGTATCGTTGGGCAGGGGGCCACTGAAGCTTTCTTT. Translated: CASSIVGQGATEAFF.

The gene calls are TRBV25-1 and TRBJ2-3, with TRBD1 matching 8 bases. The trim removed 1 base at V and 6 bases at J, leaving 6 bases unmatched. Germline values: CDR1 MGHDK, CDR2 SYGVNS. The CDR3 loop spans 15 amino acids. The CDR3 region has the DNA TGTGCCAGCAGTGAATTAGGGACAGGTCCCGATACGCAGTATTTT. Its protein is CASSELGTGPDTQYF.

This rearrangement joins TRBV3-1 (or the pseudogene TRBV3-2) to TRBJ1-3; TRBD1 is a possible D gene (5 bases). The germline CDR1 and CDR2 sequences are LGHDT and YNNKEL (reference sequence). Trimming shortened V by 3 bases and J by 4 bases, and 13 bases separated the two germline ends. The CDR3 loop spans 15 amino acids. CDR3 DNA sequence: TGTGCCAGCAGCCACCGCGGGGGGAGGGGAAACACCATATATTTT. Protein sequence: CASSHRGGRGNTIYF.

The V and J genes are TRBV25-1 and TRBJ2-3, with D perhaps TRBD2 (5 bases). Germline loops: CDR1 MGHDK, CDR2 SYGVNS. V was cut by 3 bases and J by 8 bases, with 18 bases left in between. The CDR3 is 15 residues long. This chain's CDR3 is CASSDPRGVGSTQYF. In DNA form, the CDR3 reads TGTGCCAGCAGTGACCCCCGGGGAGTAGGGAGTACGCAGTATTTT.

The chain recombines TRBV12-3 or TRBV12-4 with TRBJ2-1; weak D call: TRBD1 (5 bases). The CDR3 is made up of 12 amino acids. V was trimmed by 6 bases and J by 10 bases, leaving 13 bases between them. Here the CDR3 reads CASSPGRGEQFF. CDR3 nucleotides: TGTGCCAGCAGCCCAGGGCGCGGCGAGCAGTTCTTC.

This chain connects TRBV28 to TRBJ2-2, with TRBD1 matching 10 bases. The ends lost 3 bases at V and 6 bases at J; junction bases unmatched: 10. In germline, CDR1 is MDHEN, CDR2 SYDVKM. The CDR3 is 17 residues long. The CDR3 here is CASSFLGTGVIAGELFF. CDR3 sequence (DNA): TGTGCCAGCAGTTTCCTAGGGACAGGGGTTATCGCCGGGGAGCTGTTTTTT.

Written as DNA, the CDR3 is TGCGCCAGCAGCTTGTTCCCAGGCACTAATGAAAAACTGTTTTTT. Translation gives CASSLFPGTNEKLFF. The V call is TRBV5-1, the J call TRBJ1-4; no firm D call. CDR3 length equals 15 residues. Trimming left V 1 base short and J 2 bases short, with 9 bases between. Germline V gene lookup returns CDR1 SGHRS and CDR2 YFSETQ. Supplemented by reference TRBV5-1 and TRBJ1-4, the full variable domain reads KAGVTQTPRYLIKTRGQQVTLSCSPISGHRSVSWYQQTPGQGLQFLFEYFSETQRNKGNFPGRFSGRQFSNSRSEMNVSTLELGDSALYLCASSLFPGTNEKLFFGSGTQLSVL.

Here the CDR3 DNA reads TGTGCCAGCAGCCGTGACAACTACGAGCAGTACTTC. Protein: CASSRDNYEQYF. The genes are TRBV6-5 and TRBJ2-7, with unresolved D. The CDR3 sequence is 12 residues long. V was pared by 6 bases and J by 3 bases, with 9 bases between. Per the germline V gene, CDR1 is MNHEY and CDR2 is SVGAGI.

This rearrangement joins TRBV2 to TRBJ1-5; possible D gene TRBD1, 5 bases. Germline CDR1 is SNHLY and CDR2 is FYNNEI. The V and J ends lost 8 bases and 3 bases respectively, with 14 bases between them. The CDR3 is made up of 14 amino acids. Here the CDR3 reads CASHAGGVNQPQHF. DNA for the CDR3: TGTGCCAGCCACGCGGGGGGGGTCAATCAGCCCCAGCATTTT. The entire variable domain, with the rest obtained from reference TRBV2 and TRBJ1-5, is as follows: EPEVTQTPSHQVTQMGQEVILRCVPISNHLYFYWYRQILGQKVEFLVSFYNNEISEKSEIFDDQFSVERPDGSNFTLKIRSTKLEDSAMYFCASHAGGVNQPQHFGDGTRLSIL.

This clone was seen only once. The chain links TRBV6-5 to TRBJ1-4, with unresolved D. The germline V gene encodes CDR1 MNHEY and CDR2 SVGAGI. The CDR3 has 15 residues. The V and J ends lost 7 bases and 9 bases respectively, with 21 bases between them. The CDR3 region has the DNA TGTGCCAGCACCTCCCCTCATGCCGGGAGCAAAAAACTGTTTTTT. Encoded protein: CASTSPHAGSKKLFF.

The gene calls are TRBV14 and TRBJ1-1; D is ambiguous. CDR1 is SGHDN, CDR2 FVKESK, per germline. This CDR3 is 14 amino acids long. V was pared by 3 bases and J by 5 bases, with 13 bases between. CDR3 sequence reads: CASSHSGSLTEAFF. The CDR3 nucleotides are TGTGCCAGCAGCCATTCGGGGAGTTTAACTGAAGCTTTCTTT.

V is TRBV2 and J is TRBJ2-5, with D perhaps matching TRBD2 (5 bases). The CDR3 consists of 14 residues. Germline CDR1 SNHLY, CDR2 FYNNEI. V was clipped by 5 bases and J by 6 bases, with 16 bases between them. In DNA form, the CDR3 reads TGTGCCAGCAGTTACGGACTTATAACAAAGACCCAGTACTTC. It is translated as CASSYGLITKTQYF.

The V call is TRBV7-8, the J call TRBJ2-5, with TRBD2 matching over 7 bases. After removal of 4 bases from V and 5 bases from J, the junction contained 10 bases not matched to a gene. Germline V lookup: CDR1 SGHVS, CDR2 FQNEAQ. This CDR3 is 15 amino acids long. CDR3 in DNA: TGTGCCAGCAGCTCTTGGACTAGTGGGACCGAGACCCAGTACTTC. Amino acid sequence: CASSSWTSGTETQYF.

The CDR3 DNA is TGTGCCAGCAGTTTATCGAGAGGCGAGACCCAGTACTTC. Its protein product is CASSLSRGETQYF. The chain recombines TRBV27 with TRBJ2-5; D call uncertain. The CDR3 extends over 13 amino acids. Looked up from germline, CDR1 is MNHEY and CDR2 is SMNVEV (reference sequence). V lost 0 bases and J lost 5, with 7 bases in between.

Regarding this clone: An end of the junction differs from the germline gene, which may be a read error. The chain is built from TRBV2 and TRBJ1-5; TRBD1 might be the D (6 bases). Looked up from germline, CDR1 is SNHLY and CDR2 is FYNNEI. This CDR3 spans 16 amino acids. In DNA, the CDR3 is TGTGCCAGCAGGGAAGGAGGACAGTATAGCAATCAGCCCCAGCATTTT. Its translation: CASREGGQYSNQPQHF.